What follows are 32 T cell receptor beta chains derived from one specimen sequenced in a study of regulatory and conventional T cells in RAG deficiency. The method was immunoSEQ multiplex PCR; TCRdb's version includes in-frame clones alone and lacks a portion of them. The sample includes some 20,000 clones, approximately 88% of them seen just once. The sorted regulatory T cells were CD4+, CD25-high and CD127-low, with genomic DNA sequenced. These records were also assigned to another study, of regulatory T cells. According to that study: Amplification used 52 TRBV primers and 13 TRBJ primers.

Specimen: Tregs sorted from blood. Receptors originate from a human donor in good health.

This chain uses TRBV19 with TRBJ1-5, with 10 nucleotides matching TRBD1. V lost 6 bases to trimming and J lost 5 bases; unmatched junction nucleotides: 10. The CDR3 sequence is 16 residues long. Germline V gene sequence: CDR1 LNHDA, CDR2 SQIVND (reference sequence). The CDR3 DNA reads TGTGCCAGTAGCATGCGCACCGGGACAGGGGATCAGCCCCAGCATTTT. It translates to CASSMRTGTGDQPQHF.

In nucleotides, the CDR3 is TGTGCCAGCAGCCAGGTTAGCGGGAGTGGGGCCTACGAGCAGTACTTC. Translation: CASSQVSGSGAYEQYF. The J gene is TRBJ2-7, the V gene TRBV4-2; 9 nucleotides agree with TRBD2. The CDR3 extends over 16 amino acids. J lost 2 bases, V lost 3 bases, and 8 bases had no gene match. CDR1 is LGHNA, CDR2 YNFKEQ, per germline.

This CDR3 is CASSPVAGVTYNEQFF. In DNA, the CDR3 is TGTGCCAGCTCACCTGTAGCGGGAGTAACCTACAATGAGCAGTTCTTC. This chain joins TRBV18 and TRBJ2-1; 9 bases agree with TRBD2. The V segment lost 3 bases and the J segment 2 bases; nucleotides outside the gene matches: 5. CDR1 and CDR2 (germline): KGHSH, LQKENI. The length of the CDR3 is 16 residues.

The CDR3 bases are TGCAGCGTGACAAAGACAGGGAGCTCCTACGAGCAGTACTTC. Protein: CSVTKTGSSYEQYF. The rearrangement joins TRBV29-1 to TRBJ2-7, with 7 bases fitting TRBD1. The CDR3 has 14 residues. The junction had 8 bases not matched to a gene; V was cut back by 6 bases and J by 0 bases. In germline, CDR1 is SQVTM, CDR2 ANQGSEA.

This chain connects TRBV29-1 to TRBJ1-2; 8 bases line up with TRBD1. Germline V gene lookup returns CDR1 SQVTM and CDR2 ANQGSEA. The CDR3 sequence is 15 residues long. Trimming removed 7 bases from V and 2 bases from J; junction bases left unmatched: 12. CDR3 loop: CSARSPGGLNYGYTF. The CDR3 coding sequence is TGCAGCGCCAGATCCCCAGGGGGCCTCAACTATGGCTACACCTTC.

V is TRBV19 and J is TRBJ2-1, with 13 bases identical to TRBD2. Trimming removed 4 bases from V and 1 base from J; junction bases left unmatched: 10. CDR3 length: 19 amino acids. Germline V CDR1 and CDR2: LNHDA, SQIVND (reference sequence). The DNA of the CDR3 is TGTGCCAGTAGTAAACGGACTAGCGGGAGTGCGAATTCCTACAATGAGCAGTTCTTC. Translation: CASSKRTSGSANSYNEQFF.

The rearrangement joins TRBV6-1 to TRBJ1-1, with a tentative D call TRBD1 (5 bases). V lost 10 bases to trimming and J lost 5 bases, with 14 bases between them. The germline V gene encodes CDR1 MNHNS and CDR2 SASEGT. The length of the CDR3 is 12 residues. The CDR3 DNA reads TGTGCCACTAGGGGAAGGGTAACTGAAGCTTTCTTT. Amino acids: CATRGRVTEAFF.

The rearrangement joins TRBV27 to TRBJ2-7; D may be TRBD1 or TRBD2 (5 bases each). Germline values: CDR1 MNHEY, CDR2 SMNVEV (reference sequence). The CDR3 spans 13 residues. The germline V and J ends were trimmed by 7 bases and 3 bases, with 13 bases remaining between them. The CDR3 spells CASKGTPGYEQYF. The DNA for the CDR3 is TGTGCCAGCAAAGGGACGCCTGGCTACGAGCAGTACTTC.

The chain links TRBV7-3 to TRBJ2-2; 8 positions agree with TRBD2. CDR1 SGHTA and CDR2 FQGTGA come from the germline V gene. Losses at the gene ends were 5 bases for V and 6 bases for J; bases not matched to a gene: 11. This CDR3 region has 16 residues. CDR3: CASSPAAGLGPGELFF. The DNA for the CDR3 is TGTGCCAGCAGCCCCGCGGCGGGACTAGGTCCCGGGGAGCTGTTTTTT.

The chain is built from TRBV6-1 and TRBJ2-5; 10 bases match TRBD1. V gave up 5 bases and J gave up 1 base; unmatched junction bases: 4. In germline, CDR1 is MNHNS, CDR2 SASEGT. The CDR3 loop spans 15 amino acids. CDR3 bases: TGTGCCAGCAGTCGGGGGACAGGGGCCCAAGAGACCCAGTACTTC. Amino acid sequence: CASSRGTGAQETQYF.

The chain couples TRBV4-1 to TRBJ1-1, with 9 nucleotides matching TRBD1. This CDR3 is built from 16 residues. Germline CDR1 is MGHRA and CDR2 is YSYEKL. J lost 2 bases, V lost 0 bases, and 4 bases had no gene match. The CDR3 DNA sequence: TGCGCCAGCAGCCAAGAAGGGACAGGGCCTAACACTGAAGCTTTCTTT. As protein: CASSQEGTGPNTEAFF.

This clone was picked up one time. The V and J genes are TRBV19 and TRBJ2-7, with D perhaps matching TRBD1 or TRBD2 (5 bases each). With 4 bases removed from V and 5 bases from J, the gap between germline ends came to 12 bases. The germline V gene has CDR1 LNHDA and CDR2 SQIVND (reference sequence). There are 13 residues in the CDR3. In DNA, the CDR3 is TGTGCCAGTAGTACGAAGAGGGGAAACGAGCAGTACTTC. Translation: CASSTKRGNEQYF.

The rearrangement links TRBV5-6 to TRBJ2-1; TRBD1 aligns across 7 bases. Germline V gene sequence: CDR1 SGHDT, CDR2 YYEEEE. This CDR3 spans 16 amino acids. After removal of 4 bases from V and 0 bases from J, the junction contained 7 bases not matched to a gene. CDR3 loop: CASSLLQGLSYNEQFF. CDR3 nucleotides: TGTGCCAGCAGCCTACTACAGGGGCTCTCCTACAATGAGCAGTTCTTC.

Here the CDR3 reads CASSRELNIQYF. CDR3 nucleotide sequence: TGTGCCAGCAGCAGGGAACTAAACATTCAGTACTTC. The chain couples TRBV6-1 to TRBJ2-4; a weak D match, TRBD1 (5 bases). Germline V gives CDR1 MNHNS, CDR2 SASEGT. Trimming cost V 6 bases and J 6 bases, with 9 bases left between them. The CDR3 runs 12 residues.

This chain connects TRBV9 to TRBJ1-6, with TRBD1 matching 8 bases. The germline V gene has CDR1 SGDLS and CDR2 YYNGEE. V lost 3 bases, J lost 10 bases, and 6 bases stayed unmatched. The CDR3 is 14 amino acids. Here the CDR3 DNA reads TGTGCCAGCAGCGCCCTAGACAGGGGCTCACCCCTCCACTTT. As protein: CASSALDRGSPLHF. The entire variable domain, with the rest obtained from reference TRBV9 and TRBJ1-6, is as follows: DSGVTQTPKHLITATGQRVTLRCSPRSGDLSVYWYQQSLDQGLQFLIQYYNGEERAKGNILERFSAQQFPDLHSELNLSSLELGDSALYFCASSALDRGSPLHFGNGTRLTVT.

The chain is built from TRBV5-1 and TRBJ1-6; 7 nucleotides agree with TRBD1. Germline loops: CDR1 SGHRS, CDR2 YFSETQ. The CDR3 consists of 15 residues. V lost 1 base to trimming and J lost 7 bases; unmatched junction nucleotides: 5. The CDR3 is CASSLQGDVNSPLHF. Written as DNA, the CDR3 is TGCGCCAGCAGCTTGCAGGGGGATGTAAATTCACCCCTCCACTTT.

This chain links TRBV21-1 with TRBJ2-2; the table's D call of TRBD2 was not tested on the DNA. TRBV21-1 corresponds to a pseudogene. The CDR3 totals 18 residues. CDR3 nucleotide sequence: TGTGCCAGCAGCAAAGCTCGGGCTAGCGGGAGAGATACCGGGGAGCTGTTTTTT. This translates into CASSKARASGRDTGELFF.

The chain links TRBV5-6 to TRBJ2-1; D is uncertain. Germline-derived CDR1 and CDR2 are SGHDT and YYEEEE. V was shortened by 4 bases and J by 7 bases, with 12 bases between the two germline ends. This CDR3 has 13 residues. Here the CDR3 reads CASSPSMVNEQFF. The DNA of the CDR3 is TGTGCCAGCAGCCCGAGTATGGTGAATGAGCAGTTCTTC.

Here the CDR3 DNA reads TGTGCCAGCAGCGAAGGGACTAGCGGGAGAAGCACAGATACGCAGTATTTT. It yields the protein CASSEGTSGRSTDTQYF. V is TRBV9 and J is TRBJ2-3; 14 nucleotides match TRBD2. CDR3 length: 17 amino acids. With V trimmed by 3 bases and J by 0 bases, 3 bases remained unmatched. Germline lookup yields CDR1 SGDLS and CDR2 YYNGEE.

The count of this clone is one. The CDR3 spells CASRGQGALGYTF. Written as DNA, the CDR3 is TGTGCCAGCAGGGGACAGGGAGCGTTAGGCTACACCTTC. This chain links TRBV6-1 with TRBJ1-2; 9 bases align to TRBD1. The CDR3 length is 13 residues. CDR1 is MNHNS, CDR2 SASEGT, per germline. After removal of 6 bases from V and 8 bases from J, the junction contained 7 bases not matched to a gene.

CDR3 region: CASSPVAGWGTGELFF. DNA of the CDR3: TGCGCCAGCAGCCCCGTGGCGGGATGGGGCACCGGGGAGCTGTTTTTT. V usage is TRBV4-1 and J usage is TRBJ2-2; perhaps TRBD2 as D (6 bases). CDR1 is MGHRA, CDR2 YSYEKL, per germline. Trimming took off 4 bases at V and 4 bases at J, with 16 bases between the two ends. The CDR3 runs to 16 residues.

The V and J genes are TRBV6-1 and TRBJ1-1; D remains unclear. Trimming removed 6 bases at V and 1 base at J, with 12 bases between. The V gene's germline CDR1 is MNHNS and CDR2 SASEGT. This CDR3 contains 14 residues. CDR3 coding DNA: TGTGCCAGCAGCCCCTCGGGCCCGAACACTGAAGCTTTCTTT. Its translation: CASSPSGPNTEAFF.

V and J are TRBV29-1 and TRBJ2-7; no definite D call. From germline, CDR1 is SQVTM and CDR2 ANQGSEA. With 1 base removed from V and 0 bases from J, the gap between germline ends came to 4 bases. The CDR3 has 12 amino acids. CDR3 amino acids: CSVEVDSYEQYF. The DNA of the CDR3 is TGCAGCGTTGAAGTTGACTCCTACGAGCAGTACTTC.

The genes are TRBV11-3 and TRBJ2-7; 9 nucleotides align to TRBD1. Unmatched junction bases numbered 8, after V lost 5 bases and J lost 6 bases. The germline V gene has CDR1 SGHNT and CDR2 YENEEA. This CDR3 has 14 amino acids. In DNA form, the CDR3 reads TGTGCCAGCAGCGCTGGACAGGGGACACGCGAGCAGTACTTC. It codes for CASSAGQGTREQYF.

Note on this clone: One end of the junction is discordant with germline, which a read error may explain. This sequence joins TRBV4-2 and TRBJ2-7; 9 bases fit TRBD2. This CDR3 is built from 13 residues. CDR1 and CDR2 from the germline V gene are LGHNA and YNFKEQ. CDR3 loop: CASSQALAGTLRF. The CDR3 nucleotides are TGTGCCAGCAGCCAAGCTCTAGCGGGGACCCTACGATTC.

The rearrangement uses TRBV7-8 and TRBJ2-3; D is unclear. V lost 2 bases to trimming and J lost 0 bases, with 9 bases between them. This CDR3 has 15 residues. CDR1 SGHVS and CDR2 FQNEAQ come from the germline V gene. CDR3 protein: CASSLNLASTDTQYF. The CDR3 DNA is TGTGCCAGCAGCTTAAATCTGGCTAGCACAGATACGCAGTATTTT.

V and J are TRBV2 and TRBJ2-1, with 7 bases lining up with TRBD2. CDR3 length equals 18 residues. With 0 bases clipped from V and 5 bases from J, the junction kept 13 bases outside the gene matches. The V gene's germline CDR1 is SNHLY and CDR2 FYNNEI. CDR3 in DNA: TGTGCCAGCAGTGAAGCAACCCTGGCTGGACTAGGGAACAATGAGCAGTTCTTC. This sequence encodes CASSEATLAGLGNNEQFF.

A remark on this clone: At one boundary the junction diverges from the germline segment, which might be a read error. CDR3 protein: CASSQGVGELFF. CDR3 in DNA: TGCGCCAGCAGCCAGGGGGTCGGGGAACTGTTTTTT. The rearrangement joins TRBV4-3 to TRBJ2-2; D could derive from TRBD1 or TRBD2 (5 bases each). Germline-derived CDR1 and CDR2 are LGHNA and YSLEER. This CDR3 has 12 residues.

The gene calls are TRBV6-6 and TRBJ1-5; possible D gene TRBD1, 6 bases. Germline V gene data show CDR1 as MNHNY and CDR2 as SVGAGI (reference sequence). V was pared by 8 bases and J by 6 bases, with 17 bases between. The CDR3 extends over 14 amino acids. CDR3: CASRLGGAGQPQHF. The CDR3 DNA is TGTGCCAGCCGCCTGGGGGGCGCAGGTCAGCCCCAGCATTTT.

V usage is TRBV4-1 and J usage is TRBJ1-6, with 10 bases matching TRBD1. The J segment lost 10 bases and the V segment lost 0 bases, leaving 12 bases of the junction unmatched. The CDR3 contains 18 residues. The germline V gene encodes CDR1 MGHRA and CDR2 YSYEKL. The CDR3 spells CASSQESGVTGGLSPLHF. The CDR3 DNA sequence: TGCGCCAGCAGCCAAGAAAGTGGGGTGACAGGGGGCTTATCACCCCTCCACTTT.

This clone was observed once. CDR3 sequence reads: CASSSQPSGGDFSGNEQFF. The CDR3 bases are TGCGCCAGCAGCTCCCAACCTAGCGGGGGAGACTTCTCGGGTAATGAGCAGTTCTTC. V usage is TRBV5-1 and J usage is TRBJ2-1, with 10 bases that match TRBD2. Germline lookup yields CDR1 SGHRS and CDR2 YFSETQ. V was clipped by 3 bases and J by 7 bases; unmatched bases: 19. CDR3 length: 19 residues.

Only a few counts were recorded for this clone. V usage is TRBV5-6 and J usage is TRBJ2-5, with 12 bases that match TRBD2. This CDR3 is built from 15 residues. CDR1 and CDR2 (germline): SGHDT, YYEEEE. Losses at the gene ends were 1 base for V and 5 bases for J; bases not matched to a gene: 3. CDR3 amino acids: CASSLRTSGAETQYF. The DNA for the CDR3 is TGTGCCAGCAGCTTGAGGACTAGCGGGGCGGAGACCCAGTACTTC.